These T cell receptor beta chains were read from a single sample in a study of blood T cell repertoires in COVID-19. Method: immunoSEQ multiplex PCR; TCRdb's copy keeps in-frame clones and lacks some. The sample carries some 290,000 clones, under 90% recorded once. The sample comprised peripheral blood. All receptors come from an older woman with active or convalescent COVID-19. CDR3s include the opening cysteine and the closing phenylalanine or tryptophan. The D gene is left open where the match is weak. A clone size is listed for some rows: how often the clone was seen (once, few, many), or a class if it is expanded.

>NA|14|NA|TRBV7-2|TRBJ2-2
CASSFLVGTGELFF
TGTGCCAGCAGCTTCCTAGTTGGCACCGGGGAGCTGTTTTTT
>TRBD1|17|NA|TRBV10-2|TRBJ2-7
CASSITREVTGVDEQYF
TGCGCCAGCAGTATTACCCGTGAGGTGACAGGGGTTGACGAGCAGTACTTC
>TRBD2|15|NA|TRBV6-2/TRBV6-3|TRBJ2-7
CASSRSGGATYEQYF
TGTGCCAGCAGTCGTAGCGGGGGGGCCACGTACGAGCAGTACTTC
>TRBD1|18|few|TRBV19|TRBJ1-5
CASSVRTGLFYSNQPQHF
TGTGCCAGTAGTGTGAGGACAGGCTTATTTTATAGCAATCAGCCCCAGCATTTT
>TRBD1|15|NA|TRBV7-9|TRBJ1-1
CASSAWDRRNTEAFF
TGTGCCAGCAGCGCGTGGGACAGGAGGAACACTGAAGCTTTCTTT
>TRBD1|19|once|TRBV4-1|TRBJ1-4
CASSQTRDRGAEEGEKLFF
TGCGCCAGCAGCCAGACCCGGGACAGGGGAGCGGAAGAAGGTGAAAAACTGTTTTTT
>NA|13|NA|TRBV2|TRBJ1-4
CASRTRGDEKLFF
TGTGCCAGCAGGACGCGGGGTGATGAAAAACTGTTTTTT
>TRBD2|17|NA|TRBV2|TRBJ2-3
CASIGTSGGLDVDTQYF
TGTGCCAGCATTGGGACTAGCGGGGGGCTGGACGTGGATACGCAGTATTTT
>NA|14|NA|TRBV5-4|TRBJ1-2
CASSYRGRNYGYTF
TGTGCCAGCAGCTACCGGGGGAGGAACTATGGCTACACCTTC
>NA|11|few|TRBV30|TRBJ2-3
CAWSYTDTQYF
TGTGCCTGGAGTTATACAGATACGCAGTATTTT
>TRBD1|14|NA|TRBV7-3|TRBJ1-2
CASSLGTGGYGYTF
TGTGCCAGCAGCTTAGGCACAGGGGGCTATGGCTACACCTTC
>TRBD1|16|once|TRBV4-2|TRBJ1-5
CASSHTDRAPNQPQHF
TGTGCCAGCAGCCACACGGACAGGGCGCCAAATCAGCCCCAGCATTTT
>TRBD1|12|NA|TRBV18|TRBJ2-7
CASSPLGQGEYF
TGTGCCAGCTCACCCCTAGGGCAGGGGGAGTACTTC
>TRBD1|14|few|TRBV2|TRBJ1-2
CASSPRTGGSGYTF
TGTGCCAGCAGCCCCCGGACAGGGGGCTCTGGCTACACCTTC
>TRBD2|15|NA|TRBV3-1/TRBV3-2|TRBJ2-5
CASRASGALQETQYF
TGTGCCAGCCGGGCTAGCGGGGCACTACAAGAGACCCAGTACTTC
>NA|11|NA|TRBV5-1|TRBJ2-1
CASTGGNEQFF
TGCGCCAGCACCGGGGGCAATGAGCAGTTCTTC
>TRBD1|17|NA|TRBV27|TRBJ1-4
CASSLLAPTGANEKLFF
TGTGCCAGCAGTTTACTTGCCCCGACAGGGGCTAATGAAAAACTGTTTTTT
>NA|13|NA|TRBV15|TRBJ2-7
CATSMPGLGEQYF
TGTGCCACCAGCATGCCGGGGTTGGGCGAGCAGTACTTC
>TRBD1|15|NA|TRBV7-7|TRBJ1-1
CATGRDLTGSTEAFF
TGTGCTACAGGGCGCGATTTGACAGGGAGTACTGAAGCTTTCTTT
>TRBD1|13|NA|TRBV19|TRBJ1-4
CASSGTDNEKLFF
TGTGCCAGCTCCGGGACAGATAATGAAAAACTGTTTTTT
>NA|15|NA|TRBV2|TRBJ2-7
CASTNQALGPGEQYF
TGTGCCAGCACAAACCAGGCCCTGGGGCCAGGCGAGCAGTACTTC
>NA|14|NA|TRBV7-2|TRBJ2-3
CASSLAASTDTQYF
TGTGCCAGCAGCTTAGCGGCAAGCACAGATACGCAGTATTTT
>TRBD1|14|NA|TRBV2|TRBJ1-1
CASSRQGGELKAFF
TGTGCCAGCAGCAGACAGGGGGGAGAATTGAAAGCTTTCTTT
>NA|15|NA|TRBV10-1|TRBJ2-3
CASSGARQGTDTQYF
TGCGCCAGCAGTGGGGCCCGACAGGGCACAGATACGCAGTATTTT
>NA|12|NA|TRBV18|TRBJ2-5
CASSPLGEAQYF
TGTGCCAGCTCACCATTGGGGGAGGCCCAGTACTTC
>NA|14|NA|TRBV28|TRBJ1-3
CASSPLLSGNTIYF
TGTGCCAGCAGTCCCCTTCTCTCTGGAAACACCATATATTTT
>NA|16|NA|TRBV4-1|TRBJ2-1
CASSQGVGRPPSGSLF
TGCGCCAGCAGCCAAGGAGTCGGCCGGCCGCCTTCAGGGTCCCTCTTC
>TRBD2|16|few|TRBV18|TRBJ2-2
CASSPNSGWNTGELFF
TGTGCCAGCTCACCAAATAGCGGGTGGAACACCGGGGAGCTGTTTTTT